This T cell receptor (beta chain) appears in the sequencing data of a study of blood T cell repertoires in COVID-19 (TCRdb year 2020). In the study overall: The collaborator samples originated in the United States, Italy and Spain and spanned the acute and convalescent phases of COVID-19. The prospective study material was composed of cDNA or gDNA derived from T cells, B-cell-depleted T cells, or PBMCs. Subjects who had been exposed to COVID-19, were actively infected with it, or had recovered from it provided the deeply sampled blood TCRbeta repertoires that made up the dataset. A freely available public database, intended as a resource for researchers studying the immune response to SARS-CoV-2, is where the repertoires were released. Samples came from the ongoing ImmuneRACE study (first 160 participants) plus 1,254 subjects from 6 global collaborators. Nearly every sample came with metadata listing a de-identified subject ID, COVID-19 status, age in years and sex. Where available, HLA class I and class II types were taken from metadata supplied by the sample provider and were not determined by assay-based typing. Beyond this particular receptor, the publication reports: Clinical and demographic metadata were provided uncurated, with the amount varying by source and participant.

Each collaborating institution followed its own protocols to collect whole blood in K2EDTA tubes. Collaborator samples were shipped for TCRbeta analysis as frozen whole blood, isolated PBMCs, or DNA extracted from either sample type. From the cysteine through the phenylalanine, the CDR3 covers 14 amino acids. The DNA shown is the 42-base CDR3, in frame from base 1. The germline V gene (reference sequence) supplies CDR1 SGHKS and CDR2 YYEKEE. V is pared back by 5 bases and J by 0 bases, with 9 bases lying between the germline termini. The immunoSEQ Assay, a bias-controlled multiplex PCR, was used to amplify TCRbeta CDR3 regions from genomic DNA. Per the source publication's procedure: Within the assay, amplification of reference gene primers was used to estimate how many nucleated cells each sample contained. To quantify the absolute abundance of each unique TCRbeta CDR3 rearrangement, sequence reads were collapsed and filtered. For each sample, productive Simpson clonality was calculated as the square root of Simpson's diversity index across productive rearrangements. Here the immuneACCESS table is served through TCRdb, limited to in-frame sequences with V and J called. Missing clones are a known gap in these copies; in checked studies unresolved V genes cover under half, and the rest lacks a known reason. The V and J calls and the clone size are those of that table, but D and trimming were determined from the DNA. The sample records around 170,000 clones, about 87% of which are singletons. Roughly 25% of the sample belongs to the ten largest clones.

Comment on this clone: Its recognized antigen is unknown. Base-call qualities are not available, and no considerably larger clone is one nucleotide away.

The receptor was isolated from a man aged 60 to 75 with acute or convalescent COVID-19. Recombination joined TRBV5-5 with TRBJ1-3; too little of a D gene remains to name it. Sequenced material: peripheral blood. The DNA sequence is TGTGCCAGCAGAAACTTGAACTCTGGAAACACCATATATTTT. This encodes CASRNLNSGNTIYF.